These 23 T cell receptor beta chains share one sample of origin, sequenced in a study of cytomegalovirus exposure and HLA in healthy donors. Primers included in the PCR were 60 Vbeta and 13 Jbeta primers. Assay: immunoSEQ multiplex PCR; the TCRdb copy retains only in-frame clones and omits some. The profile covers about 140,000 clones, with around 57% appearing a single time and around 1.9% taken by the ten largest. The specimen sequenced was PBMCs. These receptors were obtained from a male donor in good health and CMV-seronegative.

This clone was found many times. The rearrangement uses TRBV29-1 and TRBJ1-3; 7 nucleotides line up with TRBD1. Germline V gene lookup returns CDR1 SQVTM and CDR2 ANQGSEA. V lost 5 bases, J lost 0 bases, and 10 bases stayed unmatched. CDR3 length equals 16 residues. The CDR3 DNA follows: TGCAGCGTTAAGGGACAGCGGAATTTCTCTGGAAACACCATATATTTT. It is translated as CSVKGQRNFSGNTIYF.

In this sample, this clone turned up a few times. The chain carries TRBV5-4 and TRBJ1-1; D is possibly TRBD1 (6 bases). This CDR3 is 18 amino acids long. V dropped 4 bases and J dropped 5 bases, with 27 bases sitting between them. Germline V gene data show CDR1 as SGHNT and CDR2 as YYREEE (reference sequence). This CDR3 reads CASSPSPGRGIRGTEAFF. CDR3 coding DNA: TGTGCCAGCAGCCCATCCCCTGGCAGGGGTATAAGAGGGACTGAAGCTTTCTTT.

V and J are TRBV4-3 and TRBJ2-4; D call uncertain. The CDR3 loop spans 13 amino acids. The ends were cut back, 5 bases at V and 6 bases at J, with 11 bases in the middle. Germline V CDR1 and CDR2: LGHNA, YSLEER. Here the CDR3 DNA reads TGCGCCAGCAGCATTACTCCAAGAAACATTCAGTACTTC. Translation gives CASSITPRNIQYF.

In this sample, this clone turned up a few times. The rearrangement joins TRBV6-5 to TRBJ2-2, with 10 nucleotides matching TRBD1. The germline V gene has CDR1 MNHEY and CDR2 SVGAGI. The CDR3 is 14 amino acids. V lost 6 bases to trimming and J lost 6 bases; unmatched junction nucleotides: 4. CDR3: CASRLGQGAGELFF. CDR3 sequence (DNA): TGTGCCAGCAGGCTCGGACAGGGGGCCGGGGAGCTGTTTTTT.

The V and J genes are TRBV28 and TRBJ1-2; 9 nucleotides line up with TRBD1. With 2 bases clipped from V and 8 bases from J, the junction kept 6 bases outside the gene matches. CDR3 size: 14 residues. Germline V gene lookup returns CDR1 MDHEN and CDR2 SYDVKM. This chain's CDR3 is CASSLRTGDSGYTF. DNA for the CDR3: TGTGCCAGCAGTTTACGGACAGGGGACTCGGGCTACACCTTC.

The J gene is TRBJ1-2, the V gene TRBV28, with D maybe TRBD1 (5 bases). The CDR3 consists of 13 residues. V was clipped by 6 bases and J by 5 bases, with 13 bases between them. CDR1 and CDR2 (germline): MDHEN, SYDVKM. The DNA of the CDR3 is TGTGCCAGCAGCATATCACAGGATTATGGCTACACCTTC. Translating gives CASSISQDYGYTF.

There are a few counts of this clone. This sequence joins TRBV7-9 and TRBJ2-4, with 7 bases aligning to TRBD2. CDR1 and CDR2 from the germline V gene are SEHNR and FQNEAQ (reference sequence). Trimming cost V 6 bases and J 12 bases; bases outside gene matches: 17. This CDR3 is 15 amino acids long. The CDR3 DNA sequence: TGTGCCAGCAGTCCTGAGGGGCTCCCGGGACTAAGTCAGTACTTC. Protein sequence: CASSPEGLPGLSQYF.

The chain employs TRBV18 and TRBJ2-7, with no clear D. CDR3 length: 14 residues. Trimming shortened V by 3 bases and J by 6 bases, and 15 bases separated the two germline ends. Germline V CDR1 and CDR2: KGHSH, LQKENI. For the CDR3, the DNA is TGTGCCAGCTCACCCGAATCATACGCGATCGAGCAGTACTTC. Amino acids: CASSPESYAIEQYF. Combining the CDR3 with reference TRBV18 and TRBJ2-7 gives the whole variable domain NAGVMQNPRHLVRRRGQEARLRCSPMKGHSHVYWYRQLPEEGLKFMVYLQKENIIDESGMPKERFSAEFPKEGPSILRIQQVVRGDSAAYFCASSPESYAIEQYFGPGTRLTVT.

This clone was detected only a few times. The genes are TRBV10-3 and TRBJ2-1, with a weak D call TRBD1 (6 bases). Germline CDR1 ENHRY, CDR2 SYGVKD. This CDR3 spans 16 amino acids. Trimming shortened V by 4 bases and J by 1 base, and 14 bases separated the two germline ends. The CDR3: CAISGNRVKSYNEQFF. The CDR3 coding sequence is TGTGCCATCAGTGGAAACAGGGTTAAGTCCTACAATGAGCAGTTCTTC.

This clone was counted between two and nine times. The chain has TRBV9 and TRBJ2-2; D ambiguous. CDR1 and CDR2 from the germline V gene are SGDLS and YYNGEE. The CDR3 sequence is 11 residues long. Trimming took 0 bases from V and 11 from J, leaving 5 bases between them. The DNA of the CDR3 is TGTGCCAGCAGCGTAGGGCCCGAGCTGTTTTTT. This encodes CASSVGPELFF.

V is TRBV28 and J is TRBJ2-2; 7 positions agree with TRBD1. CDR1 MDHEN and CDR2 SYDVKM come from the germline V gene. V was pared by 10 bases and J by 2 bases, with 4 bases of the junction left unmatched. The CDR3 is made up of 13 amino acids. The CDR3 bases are TGTGCCATCGGGACAGACAACACCGGGGAGCTGTTTTTT. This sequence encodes CAIGTDNTGELFF.

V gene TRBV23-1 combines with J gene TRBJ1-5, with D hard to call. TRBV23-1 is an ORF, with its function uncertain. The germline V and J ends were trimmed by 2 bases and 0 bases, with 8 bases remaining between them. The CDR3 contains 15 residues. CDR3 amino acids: CASSQGRYSNQPQHF. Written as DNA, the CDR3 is TGCGCCAGCAGTCAAGGGCGATATAGCAATCAGCCCCAGCATTTT.

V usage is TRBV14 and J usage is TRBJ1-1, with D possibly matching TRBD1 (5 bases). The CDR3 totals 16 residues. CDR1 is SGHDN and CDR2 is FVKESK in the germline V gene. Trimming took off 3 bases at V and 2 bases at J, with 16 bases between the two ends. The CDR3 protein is CASSHIQGLGNTEAFF. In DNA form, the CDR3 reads TGTGCCAGCAGCCACATTCAGGGACTCGGAAACACTGAAGCTTTCTTT.

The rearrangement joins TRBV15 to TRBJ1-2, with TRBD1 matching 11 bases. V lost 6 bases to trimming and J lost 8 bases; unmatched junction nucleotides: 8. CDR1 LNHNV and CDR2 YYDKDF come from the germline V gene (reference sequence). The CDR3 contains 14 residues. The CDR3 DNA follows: TGTGCCACCAGTCCCGGACAGGGGGCATTCGGCTACACCTTC. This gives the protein CATSPGQGAFGYTF.

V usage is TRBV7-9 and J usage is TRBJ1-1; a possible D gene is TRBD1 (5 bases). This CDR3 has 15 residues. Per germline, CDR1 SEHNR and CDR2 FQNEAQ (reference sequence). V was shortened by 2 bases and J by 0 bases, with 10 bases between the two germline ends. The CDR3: CASSLRGDLNTEAFF. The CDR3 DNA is TGTGCCAGCAGCTTACGGGGGGACTTGAACACTGAAGCTTTCTTT.

CDR3 sequence (DNA): TGTGCCATCAGTGTTACGAGCACCCTAGCCAAAAACATTCAGTACTTC. Protein sequence: CAISVTSTLAKNIQYF. The chain combines TRBV10-3 with TRBJ2-4; D is unresolved. V lost 4 bases and J lost 0, with 13 bases in between. This CDR3 region has 16 residues. Germline loops: CDR1 ENHRY, CDR2 SYGVKD.

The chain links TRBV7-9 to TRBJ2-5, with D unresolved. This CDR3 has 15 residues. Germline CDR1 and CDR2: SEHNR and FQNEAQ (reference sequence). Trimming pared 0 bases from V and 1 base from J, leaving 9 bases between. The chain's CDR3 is CASSLAQAGQETQYF. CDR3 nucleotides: TGTGCCAGCAGCTTAGCGCAGGCTGGCCAAGAGACCCAGTACTTC.

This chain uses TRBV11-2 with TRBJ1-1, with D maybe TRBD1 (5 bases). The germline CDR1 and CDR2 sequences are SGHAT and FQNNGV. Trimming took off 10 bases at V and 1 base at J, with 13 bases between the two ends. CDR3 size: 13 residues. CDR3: CATSMGGNTEAFF. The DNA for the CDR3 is TGTGCCACCTCCATGGGGGGGAACACTGAAGCTTTCTTT.

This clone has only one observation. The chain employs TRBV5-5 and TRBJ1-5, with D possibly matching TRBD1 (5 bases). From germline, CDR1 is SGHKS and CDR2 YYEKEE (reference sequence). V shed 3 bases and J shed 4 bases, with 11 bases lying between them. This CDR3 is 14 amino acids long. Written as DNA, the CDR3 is TGTGCCAGCAGCTCTATTACAGGTAATCAGCCCCAGCATTTT. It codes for CASSSITGNQPQHF.

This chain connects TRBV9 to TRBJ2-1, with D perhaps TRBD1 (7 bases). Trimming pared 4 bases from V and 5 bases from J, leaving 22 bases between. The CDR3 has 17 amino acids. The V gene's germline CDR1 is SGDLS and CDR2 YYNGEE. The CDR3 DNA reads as TGTGCCAGCAGCAAACGACAGGGATGGGGGGTTCACAATGAGCAGTTCTTC. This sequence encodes CASSKRQGWGVHNEQFF.

The chain's CDR3 is CASSYLDKTYEQYF. The CDR3 region has the DNA TGTGCCAGCAGTTACCTGGACAAAACCTACGAGCAGTACTTC. The J gene is TRBJ2-7, the V gene TRBV6-5; possibly TRBD1 for D (5 bases). The germline V and J ends were trimmed by 2 bases and 2 bases, with 10 bases remaining between them. Germline loops: CDR1 MNHEY, CDR2 SVGAGI. There are 14 residues in the CDR3.

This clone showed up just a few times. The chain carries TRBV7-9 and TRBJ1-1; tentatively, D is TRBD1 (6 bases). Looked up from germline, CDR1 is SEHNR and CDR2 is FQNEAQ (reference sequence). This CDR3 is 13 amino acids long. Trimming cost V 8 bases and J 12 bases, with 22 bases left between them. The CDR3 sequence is CASGKEQGSITFF. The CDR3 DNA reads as TGTGCCAGCGGTAAAGAACAGGGTAGTATTACTTTCTTT.

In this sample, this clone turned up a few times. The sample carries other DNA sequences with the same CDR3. The CDR3 region is CASSPGQGNYGYTF. The CDR3 DNA reads as TGTGCCAGCAGCCCTGGACAGGGTAACTATGGCTACACCTTC. The genes are TRBV9 and TRBJ1-2; TRBD1 matches 8 bases. Germline CDR1 reads SGDLS; CDR2 reads YYNGEE. Trimming removed 4 bases from V and 1 base from J; junction bases left unmatched: 3. This CDR3 spans 14 amino acids.